The following is a TCR beta chain sequence with its context. Time point of the sample: baseline, week 1 (first vaccination visit). The treatment here: pre-vaccination baseline after standard-of-care therapy. In every donor, the tumor was a new WHO grade 3 or 4 IDH1-mutant, ATRX-lost astrocytoma. The data were obtained in a study of a mutant IDH1 vaccine in newly diagnosed glioma. On the study more broadly: The sex distribution of treated patients was roughly 62% male and around 40% female, with a mean age of around 43 years. Patients arrived already treated with radiotherapy, temozolomide, or both, most having had both.

Measured with immunoSEQ multiplex PCR; TCRdb has only the in-frame clones, and not every one. The sample lists tens of thousands of clones, roughly 93% seen once, with 1.2% in the top ten. Unmatched junction bases numbered 3, after V lost 3 bases and J lost 2 bases. The germline CDR1 and CDR2 sequences are SGHNT and YENEEA. CDR3 length equals 14 residues. This material consisted of PBMCs, taken from a glioma patient treated with radiotherapy, temozolomide or both. This chain joins TRBV11-3 and TRBJ2-5; 7 bases agree with TRBD1. This receptor was identified in a man between 40 and 49 years old with glioma. The CDR3 loop reads CASSFIRGQETQYF. DNA of the CDR3: TGTGCCAGCAGCTTCATCAGGGGGCAAGAGACCCAGTACTTC.